A single sample gave rise to the 20 T cell receptor beta chains below, sequenced in a study of spatial heterogeneity in lung cancer. TCRdb called the 5' RACE reads again in MiXCR, with one record for every CDR3 protein. The sample holds some 110,000 distinct CDR3 sequences, 9% to 15% seen once. Specified time point: blood at routine non-recurrence follow-up after resection. Whole RNA obtained from tumor, nontumor lung or frozen PBMC underwent sequencing without sorting. Here the sequenced sample was PBMCs, taken at follow-up. These receptor sequences come from a male donor with early-stage non-small cell lung cancer.

This clonotype was picked up a small number of times. The J gene is TRBJ1-5, the V gene TRBV7-9, with 8 bases that match TRBD1. The CDR3 loop spans 15 amino acids. Germline lookup yields CDR1 SEHNR and CDR2 FQNEAQ (reference sequence). V lost 6 bases, J lost 4 bases, and 8 bases stayed unmatched. The CDR3 reads CASRPAGGPNQPQHF. DNA for the CDR3: TGTGCCAGCAGGCCTGCAGGGGGCCCTAATCAGCCCCAGCATTTT.

The CDR3 sequence is CASAADRSKNIQYF. The CDR3 DNA reads TGTGCTTCTGCCGCCGATCGGTCCAAAAACATTCAGTACTTC. The J gene is TRBJ2-4, the V gene TRBV6-5; D is uncertain. This CDR3 is 14 amino acids long. CDR1 and CDR2 from the germline V gene are MNHEY and SVGAGI.

This clonotype is medium-sized by share. The chain uses TRBV7-8 and TRBJ2-7, with a possible D match to TRBD2 (6 bases). V was trimmed by 5 bases and J by 1 base, leaving 15 bases between them. The germline V gene encodes CDR1 SGHVS and CDR2 FQNEAQ. The CDR3 runs 15 residues. The CDR3 region is CASSQSAGLSYEQYF. CDR3 DNA: TGTGCCAGCAGCCAGAGTGCGGGGCTTTCCTACGAGCAGTACTTC.

The table lists this clonotype with many counts. This CDR3 reads CSVEQGPSYEQYF. The CDR3 DNA is TGCAGCGTTGAACAGGGACCCTCCTACGAGCAGTACTTC. The chain carries TRBV29-1 and TRBJ2-7, with D possibly called TRBD1 or TRBD2 (5 bases each). CDR1 and CDR2 (germline): SQVTM, ANQGSEA. This CDR3 is 13 amino acids long. The germline V and J ends were trimmed by 2 bases and 0 bases, with 8 bases remaining between them.

The chain is built from TRBV6-2 or TRBV6-3 and TRBJ1-1, with D possibly being TRBD1 (5 bases). Germline V lookup: CDR1 MNHEY, CDR2 SVGEGT. V dropped 2 bases and J dropped 3 bases, with 7 bases sitting between them. The CDR3 is made up of 13 amino acids. The DNA for the CDR3 is TGTGCCAGCAGTTACGAGGGGTACACTGAAGCTTTCTTT. This translates into CASSYEGYTEAFF.

This clonotype was counted a single time. J is TRBJ1-5 and V is TRBV3-1; D is unclear. This CDR3 has 14 amino acids. V was clipped by 5 bases and J by 3 bases, with 11 bases between them. Germline V gene sequence: CDR1 LGHDT, CDR2 YNNKEL (reference sequence). This CDR3 is CASSDGLNNQPQHF. CDR3 coding DNA: TGTGCCAGCAGCGACGGACTGAACAATCAGCCCCAGCATTTT.

This clonotype was recorded a few times. The DNA of the CDR3 is TGCAGTGCTAGAGCGAGCCAGAGTAATTCACCCCTCCACTTT. Encoded protein: CSARASQSNSPLHF. This chain connects TRBV20-1 to TRBJ1-6; the D is unclear. From germline, CDR1 is DFQATT and CDR2 SNEGSKA (reference sequence). The CDR3 has 14 residues. Trimming shortened V by 1 base and J by 6 bases, and 10 bases separated the two germline ends.

This clonotype has a handful of counts. The CDR3 DNA follows: TGCAGTGAGAGCGAGGGCTCCTACAATGAGCAGTTCTTC. It specifies CSESEGSYNEQFF. The chain carries TRBV20-1 and TRBJ2-1, with TRBD2 as a possible D gene (5 bases). CDR1 is DFQATT, CDR2 SNEGSKA, per germline (reference sequence). This CDR3 has 13 amino acids. The V end was cut by 7 bases, the J end by 0 bases, with 10 bases between.

Ten or more counts support this clonotype. This rearrangement joins TRBV2 to TRBJ1-5; 12 nucleotides align to TRBD1. Germline CDR1 reads SNHLY; CDR2 reads FYNNEI. V dropped 6 bases and J dropped 6; count of bases not matched to a gene: 3. This CDR3 contains 14 residues. The CDR3, as DNA: TGTGCCAGCAGCGGGACAGGGGGCACTCAGCCCCAGCATTTT. Amino acid sequence: CASSGTGGTQPQHF.

Only a few counts were recorded for this clonotype. The chain carries TRBV20-1 and TRBJ2-1; 9 bases align to TRBD2. Unmatched junction bases numbered 12, after V lost 6 bases and J lost 6 bases. Germline V gene sequence: CDR1 DFQATT, CDR2 SNEGSKA (reference sequence). This CDR3 is 15 amino acids long. The CDR3 spells CSARRPSGDPNEQFF. DNA for the CDR3: TGCAGTGCCCGGAGGCCTAGCGGGGATCCCAATGAGCAGTTCTTC.

This clonotype was found a few times. J is TRBJ2-3 and V is TRBV2; 10 positions agree with TRBD2. V shed 3 bases, J shed 2 bases, and the junction held 11 bases outside the gene matches. From germline, CDR1 is SNHLY and CDR2 FYNNEI. The CDR3 contains 18 residues. The CDR3 nucleotides are TGTGCCAGCAGTGAGGGTTGGCGACTAGCGGGTTACACAGATACGCAGTATTTT. Amino acid sequence: CASSEGWRLAGYTDTQYF.

Only a few counts were recorded for this clonotype. V gene TRBV28 combines with J gene TRBJ2-2; D remains unclear. Germline V gene sequence: CDR1 MDHEN, CDR2 SYDVKM. Trimming cost V 6 bases and J 7 bases, with 9 bases left between them. The CDR3 loop spans 12 amino acids. The CDR3 here is CASRAGIGELFF. CDR3 nucleotides: TGTGCCAGCAGGGCTGGTATCGGGGAGCTGTTTTTT.

This clonotype has at least ten counts. The genes are TRBV10-3 and TRBJ2-1; a possible D gene is TRBD1 (5 bases). The V gene's germline CDR1 is ENHRY and CDR2 SYGVKD. The CDR3 contains 11 residues. V was pared by 3 bases and J by 8 bases, with 5 bases between. The CDR3 sequence: CAISDRDEQFF. The CDR3 bases are TGTGCCATCAGTGACAGGGATGAGCAGTTCTTC.

The chain employs TRBV19 and TRBJ2-5; 7 bases map to TRBD1. V shed 2 bases and J 5 bases; nucleotides not matched to a gene: 11. This CDR3 has 16 amino acids. Germline V gene lookup returns CDR1 LNHDA and CDR2 SQIVND (reference sequence). CDR3 nucleotides: TGTGCCAGTAGTATATCTCCGACAGGGCCGAGGGAGACCCAGTACTTC. Translated: CASSISPTGPRETQYF.

This clonotype has only a few counts. V gene TRBV18 combines with J gene TRBJ1-2, with 7 bases lining up with TRBD1. Trimming cost V 3 bases and J 4 bases; bases outside gene matches: 14. Germline-derived CDR1 and CDR2 are KGHSH and LQKENI. The CDR3 sequence is 17 residues long. In nucleotides, the CDR3 is TGTGCCAGCTCACCGGGACAGAACACAAAGCTTGGCTATGGCTACACCTTC. Residues: CASSPGQNTKLGYGYTF.

In its sample, this clonotype was seen many times. This chain uses TRBV28 with TRBJ2-1, with a possible D match to TRBD2 (6 bases). The V end lost 4 bases, the J end lost 9 bases, and 16 bases lay between the germline ends. CDR1 is MDHEN, CDR2 SYDVKM, per germline. The CDR3 runs to 14 residues. CDR3 bases: TGTGCCAGCAGTTCTTACGTCCAGGGAGGTGAGCAGTTCTTC. As protein: CASSSYVQGGEQFF.

In this sample, this clonotype turned up many times. The CDR3 nucleotides are TGCAGTGCCCCCGGGTTAAGCCGGGGGAGCTACGAGCAGTACTTC. It yields the protein CSAPGLSRGSYEQYF. The rearrangement uses TRBV20-1 and TRBJ2-7; possibly TRBD2 for D (6 bases). V was cut by 6 bases and J by 3 bases, with 21 bases left in between. Germline lookup yields CDR1 DFQATT and CDR2 SNEGSKA (reference sequence). The CDR3 loop spans 15 amino acids.

This clonotype has a count of ten or more. The J gene is TRBJ1-1, the V gene TRBV2; maybe TRBD1 (6 bases). Trimming removed 0 bases at V and 1 base at J, with 9 bases between. Germline V gene data show CDR1 as SNHLY and CDR2 as FYNNEI. This CDR3 region has 15 residues. Here the CDR3 reads CASSEARTANTEAFF. DNA for the CDR3: TGTGCCAGCAGTGAAGCTAGGACAGCGAACACTGAAGCTTTCTTT.

In this sample, this clonotype turned up many times. This chain uses TRBV29-1 with TRBJ2-5; 8 bases match TRBD1. Germline assignment: CDR1 SQVTM and CDR2 ANQGSEA. The CDR3 loop spans 13 amino acids. Trimming cost V 7 bases and J 3 bases; bases outside gene matches: 7. The CDR3 region is CSAGQAREETQYF. In nucleotides, the CDR3 is TGCAGCGCGGGACAGGCCAGGGAAGAGACCCAGTACTTC.

This chain joins TRBV20-1 and TRBJ2-7, with a possible D match to TRBD2 (6 bases). Trimming shortened V by 3 bases and J by 6 bases, and 21 bases separated the two germline ends. Germline assignment: CDR1 DFQATT and CDR2 SNEGSKA (reference sequence). The CDR3 length is 15 residues. CDR3 loop: CSARGGVAAMCEQYF. The CDR3, as DNA: TGCAGTGCTAGGGGGGGAGTAGCGGCCATGTGCGAGCAGTACTTC.